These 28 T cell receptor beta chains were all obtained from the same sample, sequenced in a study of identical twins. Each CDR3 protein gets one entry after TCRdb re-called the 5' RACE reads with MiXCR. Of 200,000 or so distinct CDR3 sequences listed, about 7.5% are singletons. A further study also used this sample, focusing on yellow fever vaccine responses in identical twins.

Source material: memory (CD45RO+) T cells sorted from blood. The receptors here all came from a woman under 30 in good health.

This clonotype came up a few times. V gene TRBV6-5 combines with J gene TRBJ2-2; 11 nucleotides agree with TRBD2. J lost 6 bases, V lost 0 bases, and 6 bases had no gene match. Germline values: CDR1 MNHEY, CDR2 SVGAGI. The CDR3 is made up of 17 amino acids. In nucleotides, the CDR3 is TGTGCCAGCAGTTACTCCGGGACTAGCGGATATGCCGGGGAGCTGTTTTTT. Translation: CASSYSGTSGYAGELFF.

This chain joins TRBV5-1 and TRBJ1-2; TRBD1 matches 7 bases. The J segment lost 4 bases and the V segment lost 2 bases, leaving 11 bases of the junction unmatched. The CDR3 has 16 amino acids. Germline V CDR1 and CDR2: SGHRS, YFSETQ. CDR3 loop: CASSFITGESGYGYTF. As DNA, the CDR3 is TGCGCCAGCAGCTTTATTACAGGGGAATCAGGCTATGGCTACACCTTC.

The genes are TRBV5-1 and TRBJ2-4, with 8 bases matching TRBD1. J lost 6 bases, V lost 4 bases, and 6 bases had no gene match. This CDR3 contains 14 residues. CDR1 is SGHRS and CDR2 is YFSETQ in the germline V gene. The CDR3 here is CASSGQGVGNIQYF. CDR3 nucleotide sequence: TGCGCCAGCAGCGGACAGGGCGTAGGAAACATTCAGTACTTC.

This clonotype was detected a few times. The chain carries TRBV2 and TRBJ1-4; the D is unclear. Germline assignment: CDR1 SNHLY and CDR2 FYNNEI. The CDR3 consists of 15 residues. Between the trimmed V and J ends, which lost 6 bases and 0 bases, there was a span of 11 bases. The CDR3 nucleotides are TGTGCCAGCAGGGAATCAGACACAACTAATGAAAAACTGTTTTTT. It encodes CASRESDTTNEKLFF.

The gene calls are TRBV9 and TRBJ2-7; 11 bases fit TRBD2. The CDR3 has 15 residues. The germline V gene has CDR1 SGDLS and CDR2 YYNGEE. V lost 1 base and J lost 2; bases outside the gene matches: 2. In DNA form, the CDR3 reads TGTGCCAGCAGCGTAACTAGCGGGGGCACCTACGAGCAGTACTTC. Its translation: CASSVTSGGTYEQYF.

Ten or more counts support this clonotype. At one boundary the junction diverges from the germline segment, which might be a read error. The CDR3 coding sequence is TGTGCCAGCAGCTTAAACTCCGACGAGCAGTACTTC. Residues: CASSLNSDEQYF. The V and J genes are TRBV7-9 and TRBJ2-7; D is ambiguous. Germline lookup yields CDR1 SEHNR and CDR2 FQNEAQ (reference sequence). The CDR3 loop spans 12 amino acids.

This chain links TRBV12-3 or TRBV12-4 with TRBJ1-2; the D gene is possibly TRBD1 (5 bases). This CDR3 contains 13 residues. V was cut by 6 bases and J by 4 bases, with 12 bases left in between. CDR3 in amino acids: CASSLAGAYGYTF. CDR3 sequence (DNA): TGTGCCAGCAGCCTGGCCGGGGCCTATGGCTACACCTTC.

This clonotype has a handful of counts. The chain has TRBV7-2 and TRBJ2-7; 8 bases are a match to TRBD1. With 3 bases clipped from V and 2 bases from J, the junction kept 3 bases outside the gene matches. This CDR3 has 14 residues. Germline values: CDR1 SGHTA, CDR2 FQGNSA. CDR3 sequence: CASSLGQAPYEQYF. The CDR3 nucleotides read TGTGCCAGCAGCTTGGGACAGGCCCCCTACGAGCAGTACTTC. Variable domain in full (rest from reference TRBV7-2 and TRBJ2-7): GAGVSQSPSNKVTEKGKDVELRCDPISGHTALYWYRQSLGQGLEFLIYFQGNSAPDKSGLPSDRFSAERTGGSVSTLTIQRTQQEDSAVYLCASSLGQAPYEQYFGPGTRLTVT.

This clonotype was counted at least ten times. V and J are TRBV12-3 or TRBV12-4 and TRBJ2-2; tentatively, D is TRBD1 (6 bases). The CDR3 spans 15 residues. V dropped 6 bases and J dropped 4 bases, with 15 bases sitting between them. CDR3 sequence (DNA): TGTGCCAGCAGATCAGGGGCCTCGAGCACCGGGGAGCTGTTTTTT. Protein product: CASRSGASSTGELFF.

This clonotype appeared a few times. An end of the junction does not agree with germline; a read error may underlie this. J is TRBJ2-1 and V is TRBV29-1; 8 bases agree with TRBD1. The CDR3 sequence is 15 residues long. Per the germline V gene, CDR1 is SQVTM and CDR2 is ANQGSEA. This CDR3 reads CSVQDPGQAYNEQFF. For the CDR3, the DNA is TGCAGCGTTCAAGATCCGGGACAGGCCTACAATGAGCAGTTCTTC.

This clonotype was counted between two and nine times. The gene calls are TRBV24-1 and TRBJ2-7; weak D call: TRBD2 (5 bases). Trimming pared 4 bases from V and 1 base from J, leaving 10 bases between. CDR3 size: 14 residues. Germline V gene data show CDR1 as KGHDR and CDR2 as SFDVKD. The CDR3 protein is CATSDAGGSYEQYF. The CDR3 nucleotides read TGTGCCACCAGTGACGCGGGCGGATCCTACGAGCAGTACTTC.

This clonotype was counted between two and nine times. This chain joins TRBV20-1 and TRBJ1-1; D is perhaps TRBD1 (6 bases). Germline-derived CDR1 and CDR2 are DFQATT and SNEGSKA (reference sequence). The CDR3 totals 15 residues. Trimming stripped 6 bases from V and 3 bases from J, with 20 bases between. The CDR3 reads CSARGSGGGYTEAFF. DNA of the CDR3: TGCAGTGCGCGAGGTTCGGGGGGCGGTTACACTGAAGCTTTCTTT.

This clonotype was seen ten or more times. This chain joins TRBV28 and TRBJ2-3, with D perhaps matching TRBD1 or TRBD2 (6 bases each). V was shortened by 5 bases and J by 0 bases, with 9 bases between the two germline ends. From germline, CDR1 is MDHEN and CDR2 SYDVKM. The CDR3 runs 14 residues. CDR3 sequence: CASSKGGSTDTQYF. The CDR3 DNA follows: TGTGCCAGCAGTAAAGGGGGGAGCACAGATACGCAGTATTTT.

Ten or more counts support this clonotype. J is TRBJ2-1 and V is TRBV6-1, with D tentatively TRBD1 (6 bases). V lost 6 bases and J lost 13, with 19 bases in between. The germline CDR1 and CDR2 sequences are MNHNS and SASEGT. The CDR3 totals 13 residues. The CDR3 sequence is CASRRGSGESQFF. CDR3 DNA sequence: TGTGCCAGCAGGAGGGGGTCTGGGGAGTCCCAGTTCTTC.

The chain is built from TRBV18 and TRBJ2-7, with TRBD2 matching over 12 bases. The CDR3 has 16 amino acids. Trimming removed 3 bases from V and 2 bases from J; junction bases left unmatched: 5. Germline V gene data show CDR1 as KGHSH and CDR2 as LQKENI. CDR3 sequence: CASSPLTSGRTYEQYF. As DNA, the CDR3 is TGTGCCAGCTCACCCCTGACTAGCGGGAGAACCTACGAGCAGTACTTC.

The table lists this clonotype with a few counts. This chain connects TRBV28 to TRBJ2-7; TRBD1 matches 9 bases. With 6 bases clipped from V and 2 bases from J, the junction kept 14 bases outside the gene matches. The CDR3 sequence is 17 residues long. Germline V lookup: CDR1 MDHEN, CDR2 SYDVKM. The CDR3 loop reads CASRLSGTGWATYEQYF. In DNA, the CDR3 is TGTGCCAGCAGATTGTCCGGGACAGGGTGGGCGACCTACGAGCAGTACTTC.

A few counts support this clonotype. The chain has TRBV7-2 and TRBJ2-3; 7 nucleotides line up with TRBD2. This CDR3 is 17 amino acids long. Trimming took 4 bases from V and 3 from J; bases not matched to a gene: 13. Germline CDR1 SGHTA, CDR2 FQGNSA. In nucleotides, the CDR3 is TGTGCCAGCAGCTCGAGGCGGGAGATCTTTGGGACAGATACGCAGTATTTT. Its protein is CASSSRREIFGTDTQYF.

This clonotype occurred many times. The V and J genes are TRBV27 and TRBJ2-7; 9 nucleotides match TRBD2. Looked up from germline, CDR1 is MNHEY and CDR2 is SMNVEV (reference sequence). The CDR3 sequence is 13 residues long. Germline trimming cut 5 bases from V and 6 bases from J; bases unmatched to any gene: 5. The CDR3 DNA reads TGTGCCAGCAGTCCCGGACTAGCGTTCGAGCAGTACTTC. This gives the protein CASSPGLAFEQYF.

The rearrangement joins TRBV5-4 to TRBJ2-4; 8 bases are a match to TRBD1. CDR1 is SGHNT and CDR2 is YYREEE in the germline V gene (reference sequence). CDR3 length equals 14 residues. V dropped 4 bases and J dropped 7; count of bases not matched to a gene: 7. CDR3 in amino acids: CASSPTQGANIQYF. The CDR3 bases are TGTGCCAGCAGCCCGACCCAGGGGGCGAACATTCAGTACTTC.

For the CDR3, the DNA is TGTGCCAGCAGCGGATGGGGCCTGCCGCACAATGAGCAGTTCTTC. Protein product: CASSGWGLPHNEQFF. The chain combines TRBV7-1 with TRBJ2-1; the D gene is possibly TRBD1 (5 bases). TRBV7-1 is assigned to the ORF class and has an uncertain function. The CDR3 loop spans 15 amino acids. V lost 5 bases to trimming and J lost 5 bases, with 16 bases between them.

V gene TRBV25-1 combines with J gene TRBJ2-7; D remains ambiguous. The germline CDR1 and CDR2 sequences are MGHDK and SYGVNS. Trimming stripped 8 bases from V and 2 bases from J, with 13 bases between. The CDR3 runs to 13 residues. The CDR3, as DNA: TGTGCCAGCGCCGGGCATATTACCTACGAGCAGTACTTC. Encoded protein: CASAGHITYEQYF.

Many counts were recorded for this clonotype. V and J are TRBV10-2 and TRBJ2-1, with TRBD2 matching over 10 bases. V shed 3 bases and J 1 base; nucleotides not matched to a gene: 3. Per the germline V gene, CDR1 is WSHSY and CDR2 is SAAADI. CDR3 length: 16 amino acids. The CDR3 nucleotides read TGCGCCAGCAGTGAACTAGCGGGGACGTCCTACAATGAGCAGTTCTTC. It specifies CASSELAGTSYNEQFF.

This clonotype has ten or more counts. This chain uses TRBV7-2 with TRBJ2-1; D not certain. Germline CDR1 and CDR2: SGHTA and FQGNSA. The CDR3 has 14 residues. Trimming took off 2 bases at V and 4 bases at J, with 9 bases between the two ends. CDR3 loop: CASSLPGTYNEQFF. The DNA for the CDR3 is TGTGCCAGCAGCTTACCGGGTACGTACAATGAGCAGTTCTTC.

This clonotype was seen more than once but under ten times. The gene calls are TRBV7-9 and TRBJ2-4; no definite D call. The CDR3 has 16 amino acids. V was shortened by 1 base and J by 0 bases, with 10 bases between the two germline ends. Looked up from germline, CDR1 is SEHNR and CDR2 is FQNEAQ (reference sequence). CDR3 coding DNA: TGTGCCAGCAGCTTAGTAGCCCTCCTAGCCAAAAACATTCAGTACTTC. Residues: CASSLVALLAKNIQYF.

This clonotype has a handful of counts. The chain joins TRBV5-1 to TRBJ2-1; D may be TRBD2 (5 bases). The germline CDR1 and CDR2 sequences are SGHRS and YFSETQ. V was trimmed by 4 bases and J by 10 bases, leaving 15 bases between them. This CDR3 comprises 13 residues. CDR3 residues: CASSPTLGGEQFF. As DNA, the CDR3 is TGCGCCAGCAGCCCCACCTTAGGCGGGGAGCAGTTCTTC. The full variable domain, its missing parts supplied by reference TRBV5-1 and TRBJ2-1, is KAGVTQTPRYLIKTRGQQVTLSCSPISGHRSVSWYQQTPGQGLQFLFEYFSETQRNKGNFPGRFSGRQFSNSRSEMNVSTLELGDSALYLCASSPTLGGEQFFGPGTRLTVL.

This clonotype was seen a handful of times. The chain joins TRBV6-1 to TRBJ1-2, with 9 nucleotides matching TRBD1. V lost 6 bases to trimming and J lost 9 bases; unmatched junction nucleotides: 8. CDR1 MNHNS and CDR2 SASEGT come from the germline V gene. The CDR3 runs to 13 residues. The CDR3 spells CASRGDRVGRYTF. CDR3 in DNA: TGTGCCAGCAGGGGGGACAGGGTCGGTCGCTACACCTTC.

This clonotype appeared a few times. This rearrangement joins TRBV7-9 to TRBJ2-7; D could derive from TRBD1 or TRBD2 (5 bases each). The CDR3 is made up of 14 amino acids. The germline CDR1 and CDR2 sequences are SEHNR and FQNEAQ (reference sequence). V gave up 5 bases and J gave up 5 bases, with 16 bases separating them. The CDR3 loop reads CASSPRDLRDEQYF. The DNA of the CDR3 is TGTGCCAGCAGCCCCAGGGACCTACGAGACGAGCAGTACTTC.

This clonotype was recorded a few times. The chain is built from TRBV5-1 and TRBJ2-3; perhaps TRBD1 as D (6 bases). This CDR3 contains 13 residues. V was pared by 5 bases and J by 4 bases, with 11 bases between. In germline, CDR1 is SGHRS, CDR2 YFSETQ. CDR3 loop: CASREPGADTQYF. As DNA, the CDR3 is TGCGCCAGCAGGGAACCAGGGGCAGATACGCAGTATTTT.